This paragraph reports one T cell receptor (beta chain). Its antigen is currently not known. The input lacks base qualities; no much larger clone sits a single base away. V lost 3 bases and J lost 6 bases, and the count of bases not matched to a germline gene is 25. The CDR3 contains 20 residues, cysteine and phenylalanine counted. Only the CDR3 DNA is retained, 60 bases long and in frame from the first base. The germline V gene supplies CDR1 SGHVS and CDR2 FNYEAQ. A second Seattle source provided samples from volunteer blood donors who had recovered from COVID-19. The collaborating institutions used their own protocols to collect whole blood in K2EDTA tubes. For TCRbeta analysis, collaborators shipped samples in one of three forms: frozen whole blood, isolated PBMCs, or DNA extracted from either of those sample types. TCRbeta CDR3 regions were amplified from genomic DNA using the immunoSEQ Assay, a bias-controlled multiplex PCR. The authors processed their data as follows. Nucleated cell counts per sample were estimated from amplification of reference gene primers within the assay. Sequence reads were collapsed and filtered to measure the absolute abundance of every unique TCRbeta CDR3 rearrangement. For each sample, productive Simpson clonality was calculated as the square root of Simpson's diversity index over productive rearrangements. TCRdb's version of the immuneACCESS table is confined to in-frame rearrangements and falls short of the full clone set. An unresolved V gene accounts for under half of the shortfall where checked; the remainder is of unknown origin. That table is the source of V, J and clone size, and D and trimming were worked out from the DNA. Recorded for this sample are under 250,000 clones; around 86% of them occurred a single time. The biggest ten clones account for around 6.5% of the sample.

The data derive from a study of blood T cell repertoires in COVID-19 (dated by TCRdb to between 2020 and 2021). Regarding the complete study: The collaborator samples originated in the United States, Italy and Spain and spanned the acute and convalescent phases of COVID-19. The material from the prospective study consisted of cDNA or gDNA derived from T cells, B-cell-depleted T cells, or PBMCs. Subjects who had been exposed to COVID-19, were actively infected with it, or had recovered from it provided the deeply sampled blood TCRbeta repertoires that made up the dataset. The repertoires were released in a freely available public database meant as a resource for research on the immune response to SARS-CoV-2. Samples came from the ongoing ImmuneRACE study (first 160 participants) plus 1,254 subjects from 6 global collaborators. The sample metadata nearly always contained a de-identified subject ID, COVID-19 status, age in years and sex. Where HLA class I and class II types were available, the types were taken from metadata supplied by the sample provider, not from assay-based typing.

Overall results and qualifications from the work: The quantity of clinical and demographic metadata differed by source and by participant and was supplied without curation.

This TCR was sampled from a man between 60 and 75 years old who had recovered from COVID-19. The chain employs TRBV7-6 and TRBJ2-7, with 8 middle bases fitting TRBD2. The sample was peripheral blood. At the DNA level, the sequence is TGTGCCAGCAGCTTGATACAGGGAGGGCCTCAGCGGGGGACCCGTAGCGAGCAGTACTTC. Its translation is CASSLIQGGPQRGTRSEQYF. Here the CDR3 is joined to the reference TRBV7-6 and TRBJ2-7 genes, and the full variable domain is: GAGVSQSPRYKVTKRGQDVALRCDPISGHVSLYWYRQALGQGPEFLTYFNYEAQQDKSGLPNDRFSAERPEGSISTLTIQRTEQRDSAMYRCASSLIQGGPQRGTRSEQYFGPGTRLTVT.